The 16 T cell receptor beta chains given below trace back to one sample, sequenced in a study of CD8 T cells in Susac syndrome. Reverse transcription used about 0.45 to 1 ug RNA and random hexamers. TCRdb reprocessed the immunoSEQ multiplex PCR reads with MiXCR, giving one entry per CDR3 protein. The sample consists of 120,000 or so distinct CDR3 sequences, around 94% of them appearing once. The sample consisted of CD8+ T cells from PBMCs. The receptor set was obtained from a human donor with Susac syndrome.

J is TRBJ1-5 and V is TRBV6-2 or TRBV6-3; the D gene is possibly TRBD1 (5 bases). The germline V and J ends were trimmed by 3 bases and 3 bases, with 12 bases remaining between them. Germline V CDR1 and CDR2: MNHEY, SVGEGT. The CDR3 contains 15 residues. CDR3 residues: CASSYGALLNQPQHF. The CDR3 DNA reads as TGTGCCAGCAGTTATGGGGCGCTACTCAATCAGCCCCAGCATTTT.

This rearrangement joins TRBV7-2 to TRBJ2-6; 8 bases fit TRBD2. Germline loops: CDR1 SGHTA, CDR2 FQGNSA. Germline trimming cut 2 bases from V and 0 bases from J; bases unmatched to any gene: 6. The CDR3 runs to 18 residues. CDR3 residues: CASSLHSGALSGANVLTF. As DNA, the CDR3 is TGTGCCAGCAGCTTACATAGCGGGGCCCTCTCTGGGGCCAACGTCCTGACTTTC. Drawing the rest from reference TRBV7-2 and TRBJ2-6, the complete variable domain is GAGVSQSPSNKVTEKGKDVELRCDPISGHTALYWYRQSLGQGLEFLIYFQGNSAPDKSGLPSDRFSAERTGGSVSTLTIQRTQQEDSAVYLCASSLHSGALSGANVLTFGAGSRLTVL.

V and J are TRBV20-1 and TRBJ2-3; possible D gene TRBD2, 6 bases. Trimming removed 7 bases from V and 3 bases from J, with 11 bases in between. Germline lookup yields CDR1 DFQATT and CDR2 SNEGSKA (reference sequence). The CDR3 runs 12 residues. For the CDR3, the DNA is TGCAGTGGGGGGGTACCAACAGATACGCAGTATTTT. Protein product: CSGGVPTDTQYF.

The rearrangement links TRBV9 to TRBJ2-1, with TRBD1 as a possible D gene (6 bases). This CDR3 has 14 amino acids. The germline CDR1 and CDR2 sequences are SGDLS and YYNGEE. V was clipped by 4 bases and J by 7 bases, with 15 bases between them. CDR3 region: CASSPRSGVNEQFF. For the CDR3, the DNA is TGTGCCAGCAGCCCCCGGTCAGGGGTTAATGAGCAGTTCTTC.

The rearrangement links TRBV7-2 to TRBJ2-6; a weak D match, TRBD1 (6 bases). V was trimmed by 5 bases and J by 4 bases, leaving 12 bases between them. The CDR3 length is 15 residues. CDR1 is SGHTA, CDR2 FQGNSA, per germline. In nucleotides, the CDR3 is TGTGCCAGCAGCATAGGGGGTCTCGGGGCCAACGTCCTGACTTTC. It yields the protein CASSIGGLGANVLTF. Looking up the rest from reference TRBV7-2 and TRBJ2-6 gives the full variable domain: GAGVSQSPSNKVTEKGKDVELRCDPISGHTALYWYRQSLGQGLEFLIYFQGNSAPDKSGLPSDRFSAERTGGSVSTLTIQRTQQEDSAVYLCASSIGGLGANVLTFGAGSRLTVL.

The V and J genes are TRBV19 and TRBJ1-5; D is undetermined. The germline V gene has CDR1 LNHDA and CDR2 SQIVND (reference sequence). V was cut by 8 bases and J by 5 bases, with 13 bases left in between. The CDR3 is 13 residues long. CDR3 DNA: TGTGCCAGTGACCGGCGGGGTGATCAGCCCCAGCATTTT. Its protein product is CASDRRGDQPQHF.

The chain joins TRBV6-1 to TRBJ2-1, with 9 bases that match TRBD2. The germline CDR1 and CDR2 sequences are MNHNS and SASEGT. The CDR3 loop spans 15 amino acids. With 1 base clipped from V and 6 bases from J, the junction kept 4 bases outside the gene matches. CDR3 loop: CASSEEGSGSNEQFF. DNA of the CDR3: TGTGCCAGCAGTGAAGAGGGTAGCGGGAGCAATGAGCAGTTCTTC.

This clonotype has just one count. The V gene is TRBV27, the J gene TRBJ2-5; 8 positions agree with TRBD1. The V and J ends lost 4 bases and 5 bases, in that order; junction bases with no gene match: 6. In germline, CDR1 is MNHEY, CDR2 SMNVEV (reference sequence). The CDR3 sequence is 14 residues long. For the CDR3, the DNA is TGTGCCAGCAGTTCAAGGACAGGGCAGGAGACCCAGTACTTC. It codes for CASSSRTGQETQYF.

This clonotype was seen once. CDR3 DNA: TGTGCCAGCAGTGCGCGGAACAGCTGGAGGGATACGCAGTATTTT. This gives the protein CASSARNSWRDTQYF. The V call is TRBV27, the J call TRBJ2-3; a weak D match, TRBD2 (5 bases). This CDR3 region has 15 residues. Germline CDR1 MNHEY, CDR2 SMNVEV (reference sequence). V was cut by 5 bases and J by 6 bases, with 18 bases left in between.

The CDR3 DNA reads as TGTGCCAGCAGCAAGGTTTATAGCAATCAGCCCCAGCATTTT. Amino acids: CASSKVYSNQPQHF. The J gene is TRBJ1-5, the V gene TRBV21-1. TRBV21-1 is deemed a pseudogene. This CDR3 is built from 14 residues.

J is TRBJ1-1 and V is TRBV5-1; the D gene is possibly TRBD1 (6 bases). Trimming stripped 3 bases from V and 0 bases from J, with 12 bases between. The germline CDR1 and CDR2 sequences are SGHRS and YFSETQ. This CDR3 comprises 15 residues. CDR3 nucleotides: TGCGCCAGCAGCTCGAAACAGGGCATGAACACTGAAGCTTTCTTT. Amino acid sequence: CASSSKQGMNTEAFF.

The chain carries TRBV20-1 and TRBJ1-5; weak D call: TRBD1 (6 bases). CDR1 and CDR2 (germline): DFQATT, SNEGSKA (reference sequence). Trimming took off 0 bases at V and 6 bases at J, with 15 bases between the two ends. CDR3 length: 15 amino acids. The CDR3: CSARDRGQLGQPQHF. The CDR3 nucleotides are TGCAGTGCTAGAGATCGAGGACAGTTGGGTCAGCCCCAGCATTTT.

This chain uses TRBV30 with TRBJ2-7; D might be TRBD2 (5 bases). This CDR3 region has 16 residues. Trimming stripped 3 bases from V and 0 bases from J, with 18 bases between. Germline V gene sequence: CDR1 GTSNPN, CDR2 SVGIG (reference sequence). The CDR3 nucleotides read TGTGCCTGGAGCGACTATGGGTCTTCTAGCTCCTACGAGCAGTACTTC. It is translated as CAWSDYGSSSSYEQYF.

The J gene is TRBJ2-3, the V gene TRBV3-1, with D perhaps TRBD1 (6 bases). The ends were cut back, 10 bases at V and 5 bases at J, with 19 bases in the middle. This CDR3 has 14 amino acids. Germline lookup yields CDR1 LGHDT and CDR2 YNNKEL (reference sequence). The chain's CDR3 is CATRRTEEKDTQYF. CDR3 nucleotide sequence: TGTGCCACGCGGCGGACAGAGGAGAAAGATACGCAGTATTTT.

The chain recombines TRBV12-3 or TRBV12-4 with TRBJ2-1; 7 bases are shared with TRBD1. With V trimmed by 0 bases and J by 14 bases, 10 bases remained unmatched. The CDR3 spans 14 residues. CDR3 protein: CASSLAGTGVLEFF. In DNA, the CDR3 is TGTGCCAGCAGTTTAGCCGGAACAGGGGTTCTGGAGTTCTTC.

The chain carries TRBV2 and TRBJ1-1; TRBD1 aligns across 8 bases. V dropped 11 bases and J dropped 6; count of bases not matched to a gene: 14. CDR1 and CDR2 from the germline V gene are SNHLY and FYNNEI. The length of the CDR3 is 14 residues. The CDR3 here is CAVIQTGGFAEAFF. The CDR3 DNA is TGTGCCGTAATCCAAACAGGGGGGTTCGCTGAAGCTTTCTTT. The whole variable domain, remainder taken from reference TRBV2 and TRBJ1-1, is EPEVTQTPSHQVTQMGQEVILRCVPISNHLYFYWYRQILGQKVEFLVSFYNNEISEKSEIFDDQFSVERPDGSNFTLKIRSTKLEDSAMYFCAVIQTGGFAEAFFGQGTRLTVV.